This T cell receptor (beta chain) was observed in a study of T cells in pancreatic ductal adenocarcinoma. Points from the study as a whole: This surgical cohort overrepresents the minority presenting with early-stage disease. Tumor and blood clonality did not differ significantly, about 0.112 versus 0.072. Tumor-versus-blood clonality comparisons may be biased toward lower tumor diversity. Blood had more productive templates and 8 to 9.5-fold more unique clonotypes than tumor.

This clone was found once. Its antigen is currently unknown. TCRdb's table, derived via immunoSEQ multiplex PCR, lists solely in-frame clones and lacks some. The sample carries roughly 100,000 clones, more than 90% recorded once. Selected pancreatic ductal adenocarcinoma patients had undergone surgery without neoadjuvant therapy. Per the germline V gene, CDR1 is SGHRS and CDR2 is YFSETQ. Trimming left V 3 bases short and J 1 base short, with 7 bases between. The CDR3 sequence is 13 residues long. The TCR comes from a human donor with pancreatic ductal adenocarcinoma. V is TRBV5-1 and J is TRBJ1-1; the D is unclear. The sequenced sample was PBMCs. Here the CDR3 reads CASSSDSNTEAFF. The DNA for the CDR3 is TGCGCCAGCAGCTCAGACTCGAACACTGAAGCTTTCTTT.